The subject of this entry is one T cell receptor beta chain. The antigen is unknown. Trimming removed 3 bases at V and 4 bases at J, with 10 bases between. This CDR3 is built from 13 residues. The V gene's germline CDR1 is LGHNA and CDR2 YSLEER. Libraries were prepared by immunoSEQ multiplex PCR; TCRdb keeps only in-frame clonotypes and omits some of them. The table has some 320,000 clones, 87% seen once. This entry is derived from a study of cytomegalovirus exposure and HLA in healthy donors. Across the whole study: Both the 100 to 150 validation repertoires and the approximately 620 first-cohort repertoires used the same platform, as reported by a later analysis. Whole-study results and caveats: As confirmed in vitro, three CMV-associated chains were specific for CMV antigens. Some public TCRs appeared in many individuals, while most sequences were rare. The tendency of first-cohort TCR clusters to co-occur in the 90 to 150 validation repertoires emerged from a later analysis.

The sequencing sample was made of PBMCs. The TCR was taken from a woman aged 25-40 years in good health and CMV-seropositive. The chain links TRBV4-3 to TRBJ2-7; D ambiguous. The CDR3 spells CASSQTRLYEQYF. The CDR3 nucleotides are TGCGCCAGCAGCCAGACCAGACTGTACGAGCAGTACTTC.